This T cell receptor (beta chain) originates from a study of shared clonotypes between healthy human individuals. The CDR3 has 16 residues. The V end was cut by 2 bases, the J end by 3 bases, with 17 bases between. Germline V gene data show CDR1 as MDHEN and CDR2 as SYDVKM. The assay was immunoSEQ multiplex PCR, and TCRdb's table has in-frame clones only and misses some. The data show more than 1,200,000 clones, approximately 98.5% seen once. CD4+ cells yielded CD45RA+ naive and CD45RA-negative memory subsets. The sequenced material came from naive CD4+ T cells sorted from blood. Subset here: CD45RA+ positively selected. V is TRBV28 and J is TRBJ2-7; TRBD1 or TRBD2 may be the D gene (5 bases each). This receptor was taken from a man aged 25-40 years in good health. CDR3 protein: CASSLGPGAGDYEQYF. The CDR3 nucleotides read TGTGCCAGCAGTTTAGGGCCTGGGGCGGGTGACTACGAGCAGTACTTC.